This T cell receptor beta chain derives from a study of beta chain features in type 1 diabetes. Investigators reverse transcribed all isolated RNA, so they sequenced expressed TCRB transcripts. TCRdb's table, derived via immunoSEQ multiplex PCR, lists solely in-frame clones and lacks some. Of a few hundred thousand clones in the sample, 25% to 30% are singletons; the top ten hold about 3.9%. The study, taken as a whole, reports: Fewer junction insertions and more nucleotide deletions appeared in type 1 diabetes patients.

V was clipped by 4 bases and J by 0 bases, with 7 bases between them. The CDR3 is 15 residues long. Germline-derived CDR1 and CDR2 are SEHNR and FQNEAQ (reference sequence). This clone was seen a few times. Its specificity is unknown. The receptor was isolated from a man aged 25 to 40 in good health. Material: central memory CD4+ T cells from blood. The chain links TRBV7-9 to TRBJ2-6; D perhaps matches TRBD1 (6 bases). The CDR3 loop reads CASSSGASGANVLTF. The CDR3 region has the DNA TGTGCCAGCAGCTCAGGGGCCTCTGGGGCCAACGTCCTGACTTTC.